The 7 T cell receptor beta chains below were found in one sample sequenced in a study of T cell responses to AZD1222 COVID-19 vaccine. Some clones are missing from TCRdb's copy, which holds only in-frame ones; the method was immunoSEQ multiplex PCR. Here the sample spans 110,000 or so clones, around 88% being singletons. The input for sequencing was peripheral blood, taken 28 days after the second AZD1222 dose. The source of these receptors is an adult who received the AZD1222 COVID-19 vaccine.

The CDR3 loop reads CASSHPGVGYEQYF. CDR3 nucleotide sequence: TGTGCCAGCAGCCACCCGGGGGTGGGGTACGAGCAGTACTTC. V is TRBV7-9 and J is TRBJ2-7; D perhaps matches TRBD2 (6 bases). The V gene lost 5 bases and the J gene lost 4 bases, with 15 bases spanning the gap. Looked up from germline, CDR1 is SEHNR and CDR2 is FQNEAQ (reference sequence). The CDR3 covers 14 residues.

This chain uses TRBV7-9 with TRBJ1-1; D gene unclear. V was trimmed by 1 base and J by 1 base, leaving 7 bases between them. Germline CDR1 reads SEHNR; CDR2 reads FQNEAQ (reference sequence). The CDR3 has 14 residues. The CDR3 spells CASSLVVENTEAFF. The DNA of the CDR3 is TGTGCCAGCAGCTTAGTCGTGGAGAACACTGAAGCTTTCTTT.

Here the CDR3 DNA reads TGTGCCAGTAGTAGACAGGGGAATCAGCCCCAGCATTTT. Translated: CASSRQGNQPQHF. The chain recombines TRBV19 with TRBJ1-5, with TRBD1 identical over 8 bases. Germline lookup yields CDR1 LNHDA and CDR2 SQIVND (reference sequence). With 4 bases clipped from V and 4 bases from J, the junction kept 0 bases outside the gene matches. This CDR3 region has 13 residues.

This chain connects TRBV4-3 to TRBJ1-4; the D is unclear. Trimming cost V 1 base and J 3 bases, with 12 bases left between them. The germline CDR1 and CDR2 sequences are LGHNA and YSLEER. The CDR3 contains 16 residues. In DNA, the CDR3 is TGCGCCAGCAGCCAAGCGCTGTACAACTCTAATGAAAAACTGTTTTTT. Translation: CASSQALYNSNEKLFF.

This clone appeared a single time. V gene TRBV12-3 or TRBV12-4 combines with J gene TRBJ1-2; unclear D gene. CDR3 length: 13 amino acids. V was shortened by 3 bases and J by 4 bases, with 9 bases between the two germline ends. The CDR3 protein is CASSFREGYGYTF. The CDR3, as DNA: TGTGCCAGCAGTTTTCGGGAGGGCTATGGCTACACCTTC.

The rearrangement joins TRBV9 to TRBJ2-5, with 8 bases identical to TRBD1. In germline, CDR1 is SGDLS, CDR2 YYNGEE. The CDR3 spans 16 residues. The ends lost 4 bases at V and 4 bases at J; junction bases unmatched: 12. DNA of the CDR3: TGTGCCAGCAGCTCCCGCGGACAGGGAAAGGGAGAGACCCAGTACTTC. Protein sequence: CASSSRGQGKGETQYF.

This sequence joins TRBV20-1 and TRBJ2-7, with TRBD2 identical over 9 bases. The CDR3 sequence is 13 residues long. CDR1 and CDR2 (germline): DFQATT, SNEGSKA (reference sequence). V dropped 3 bases and J dropped 3; count of bases not matched to a gene: 3. The CDR3 DNA follows: TGCAGTGCTAGTCTAGCGGGGAACTACGAGCAGTACTTC. Residues: CSASLAGNYEQYF.